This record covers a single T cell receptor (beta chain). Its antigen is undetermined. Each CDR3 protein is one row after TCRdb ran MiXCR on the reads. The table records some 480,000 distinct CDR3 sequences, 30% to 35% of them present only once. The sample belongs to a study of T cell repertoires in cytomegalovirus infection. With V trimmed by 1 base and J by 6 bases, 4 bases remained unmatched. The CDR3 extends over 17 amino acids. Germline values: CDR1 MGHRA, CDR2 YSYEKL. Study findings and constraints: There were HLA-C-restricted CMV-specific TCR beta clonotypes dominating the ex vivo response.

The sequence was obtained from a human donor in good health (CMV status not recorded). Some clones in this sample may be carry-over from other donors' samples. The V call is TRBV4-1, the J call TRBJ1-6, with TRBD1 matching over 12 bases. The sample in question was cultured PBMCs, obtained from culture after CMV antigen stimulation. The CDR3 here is CASSQGGDRGLNSPLHF. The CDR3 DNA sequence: TGCGCCAGCAGCCAAGGAGGGGACAGGGGGCTTAATTCACCCCTCCACTTT.